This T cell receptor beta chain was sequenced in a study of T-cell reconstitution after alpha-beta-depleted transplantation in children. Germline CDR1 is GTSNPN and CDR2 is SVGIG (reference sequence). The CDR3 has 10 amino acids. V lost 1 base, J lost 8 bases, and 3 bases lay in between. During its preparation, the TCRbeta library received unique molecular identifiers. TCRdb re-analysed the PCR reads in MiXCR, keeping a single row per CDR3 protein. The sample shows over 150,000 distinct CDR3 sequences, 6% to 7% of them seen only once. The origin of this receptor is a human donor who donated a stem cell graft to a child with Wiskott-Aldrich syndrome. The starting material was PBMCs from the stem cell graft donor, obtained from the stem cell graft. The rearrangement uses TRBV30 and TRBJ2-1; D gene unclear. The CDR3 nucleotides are TGTGCCTGGAGTGAGGATGAGCAGTTCTTC. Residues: CAWSEDEQFF.